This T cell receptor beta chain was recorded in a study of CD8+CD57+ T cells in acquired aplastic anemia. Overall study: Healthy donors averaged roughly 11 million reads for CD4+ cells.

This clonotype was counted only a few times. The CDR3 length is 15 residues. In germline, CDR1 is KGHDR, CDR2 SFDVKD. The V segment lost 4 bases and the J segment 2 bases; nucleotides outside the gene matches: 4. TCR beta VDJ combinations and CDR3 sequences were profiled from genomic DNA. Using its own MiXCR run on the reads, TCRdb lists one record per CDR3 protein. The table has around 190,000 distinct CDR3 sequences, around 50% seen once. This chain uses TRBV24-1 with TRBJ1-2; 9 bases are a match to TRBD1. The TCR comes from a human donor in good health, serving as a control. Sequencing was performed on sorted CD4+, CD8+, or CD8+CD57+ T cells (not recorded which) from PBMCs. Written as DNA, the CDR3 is TGTGCCACCAGTGAACCCGGGACAGGGAACTATGGCTACACCTTC. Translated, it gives CATSEPGTGNYGYTF.